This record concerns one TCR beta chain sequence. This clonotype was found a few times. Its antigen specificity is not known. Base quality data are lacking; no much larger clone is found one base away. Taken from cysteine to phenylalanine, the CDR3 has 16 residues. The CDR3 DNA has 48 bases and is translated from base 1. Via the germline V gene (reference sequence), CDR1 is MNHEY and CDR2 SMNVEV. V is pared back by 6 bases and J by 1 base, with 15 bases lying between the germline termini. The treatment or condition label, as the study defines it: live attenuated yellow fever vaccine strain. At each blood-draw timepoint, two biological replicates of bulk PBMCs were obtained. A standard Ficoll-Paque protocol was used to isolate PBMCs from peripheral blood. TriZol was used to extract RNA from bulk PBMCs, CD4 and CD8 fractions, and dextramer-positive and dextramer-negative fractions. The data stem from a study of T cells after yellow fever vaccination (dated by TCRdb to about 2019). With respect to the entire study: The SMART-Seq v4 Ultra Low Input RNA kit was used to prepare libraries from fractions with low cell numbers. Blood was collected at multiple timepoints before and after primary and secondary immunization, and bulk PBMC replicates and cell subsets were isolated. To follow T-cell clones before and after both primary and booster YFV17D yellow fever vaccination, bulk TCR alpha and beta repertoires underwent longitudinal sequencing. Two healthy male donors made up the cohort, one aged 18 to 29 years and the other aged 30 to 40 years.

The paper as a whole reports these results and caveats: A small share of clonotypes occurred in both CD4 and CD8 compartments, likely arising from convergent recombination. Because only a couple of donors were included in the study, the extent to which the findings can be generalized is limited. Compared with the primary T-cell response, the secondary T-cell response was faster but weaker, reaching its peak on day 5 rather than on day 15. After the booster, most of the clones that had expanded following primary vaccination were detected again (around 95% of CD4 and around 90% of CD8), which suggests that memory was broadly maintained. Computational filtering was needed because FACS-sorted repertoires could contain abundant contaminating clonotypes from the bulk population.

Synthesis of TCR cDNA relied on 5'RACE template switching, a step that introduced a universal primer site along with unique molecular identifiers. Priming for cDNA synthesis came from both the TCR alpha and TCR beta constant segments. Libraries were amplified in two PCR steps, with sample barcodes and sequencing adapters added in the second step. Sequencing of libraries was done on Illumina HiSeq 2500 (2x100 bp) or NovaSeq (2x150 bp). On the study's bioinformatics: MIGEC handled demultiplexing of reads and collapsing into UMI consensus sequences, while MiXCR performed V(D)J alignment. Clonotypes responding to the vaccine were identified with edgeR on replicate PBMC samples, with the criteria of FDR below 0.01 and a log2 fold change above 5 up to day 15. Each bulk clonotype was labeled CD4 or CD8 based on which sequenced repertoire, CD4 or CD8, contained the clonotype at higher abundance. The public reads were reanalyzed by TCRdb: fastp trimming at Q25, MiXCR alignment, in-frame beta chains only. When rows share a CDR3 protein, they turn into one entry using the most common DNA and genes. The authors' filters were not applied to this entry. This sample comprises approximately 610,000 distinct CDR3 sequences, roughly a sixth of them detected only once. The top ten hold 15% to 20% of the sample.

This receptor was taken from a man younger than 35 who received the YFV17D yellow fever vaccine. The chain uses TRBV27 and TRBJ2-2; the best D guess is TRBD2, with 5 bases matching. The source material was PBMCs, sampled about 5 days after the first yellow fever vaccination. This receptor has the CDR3 CASSETGEQNTGELFF. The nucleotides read TGTGCCAGCAGCGAAACCGGGGAGCAGAACACCGGGGAGCTGTTTTTT.